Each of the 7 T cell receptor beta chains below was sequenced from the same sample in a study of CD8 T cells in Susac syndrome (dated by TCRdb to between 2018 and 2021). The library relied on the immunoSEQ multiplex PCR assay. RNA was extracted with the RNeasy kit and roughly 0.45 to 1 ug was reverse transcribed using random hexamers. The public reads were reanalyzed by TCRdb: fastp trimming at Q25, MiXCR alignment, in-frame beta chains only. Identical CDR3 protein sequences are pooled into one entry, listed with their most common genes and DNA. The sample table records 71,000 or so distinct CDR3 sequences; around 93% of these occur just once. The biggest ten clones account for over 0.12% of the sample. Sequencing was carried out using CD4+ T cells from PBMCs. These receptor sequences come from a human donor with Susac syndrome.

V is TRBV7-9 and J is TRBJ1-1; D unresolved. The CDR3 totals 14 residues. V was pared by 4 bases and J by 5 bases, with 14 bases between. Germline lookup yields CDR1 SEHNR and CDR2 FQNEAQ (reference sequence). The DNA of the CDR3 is TGTGCCAGCAGCTCGCTTCGGAGTCGAACTGAAGCTTTCTTT. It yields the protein CASSSLRSRTEAFF.

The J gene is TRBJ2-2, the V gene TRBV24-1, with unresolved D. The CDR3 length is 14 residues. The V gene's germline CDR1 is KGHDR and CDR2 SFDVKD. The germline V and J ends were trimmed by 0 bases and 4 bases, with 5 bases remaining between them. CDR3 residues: CATSDLATTGELFF. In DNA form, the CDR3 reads TGTGCCACCAGTGATTTGGCGACCACCGGGGAGCTGTTTTTT.

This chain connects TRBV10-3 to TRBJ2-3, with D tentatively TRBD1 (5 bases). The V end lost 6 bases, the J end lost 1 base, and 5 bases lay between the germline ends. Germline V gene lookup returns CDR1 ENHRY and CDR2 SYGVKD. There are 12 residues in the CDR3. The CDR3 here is CAIRGGTDTQYF. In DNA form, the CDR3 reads TGTGCCATCAGAGGGGGCACAGATACGCAGTATTTT.

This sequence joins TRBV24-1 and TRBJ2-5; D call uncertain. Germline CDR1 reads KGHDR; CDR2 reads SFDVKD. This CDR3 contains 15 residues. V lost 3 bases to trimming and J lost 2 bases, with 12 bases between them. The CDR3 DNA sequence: TGTGCCACCAGTGATCACACTCGTATACAAGAGACCCAGTACTTC. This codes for CATSDHTRIQETQYF.

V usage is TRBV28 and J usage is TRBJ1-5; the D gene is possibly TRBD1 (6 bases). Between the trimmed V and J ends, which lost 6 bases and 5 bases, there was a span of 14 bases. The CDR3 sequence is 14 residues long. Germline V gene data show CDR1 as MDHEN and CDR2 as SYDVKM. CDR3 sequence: CASRWGRGHQPQHF. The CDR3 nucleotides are TGTGCCAGCAGGTGGGGCAGGGGCCATCAGCCCCAGCATTTT.

CDR3 coding DNA: TGTGCCAGCAGTTTATCGCTAGCGGGGCTTCGCTCCTACAATGAGCAGTTCTTC. Translation: CASSLSLAGLRSYNEQFF. The chain employs TRBV27 and TRBJ2-1, with TRBD2 matching 9 bases. The germline CDR1 and CDR2 sequences are MNHEY and SMNVEV (reference sequence). This CDR3 has 18 residues. V gave up 0 bases and J gave up 0 bases; unmatched junction bases: 6.

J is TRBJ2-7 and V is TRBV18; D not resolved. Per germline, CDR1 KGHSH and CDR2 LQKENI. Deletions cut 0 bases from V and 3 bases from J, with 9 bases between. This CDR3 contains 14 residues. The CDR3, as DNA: TGTGCCAGCTCACCACCGACGCCAGGCTACGAGCAGTACTTC. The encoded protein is CASSPPTPGYEQYF.